Listed here are 24 T cell receptor beta chains from one sample, sequenced in a study of blood T cell repertoires in COVID-19. The protocol was immunoSEQ multiplex PCR, while the TCRdb copy is restricted to in-frame clones and leaves out a portion. The profile shows about 72,000 clones, roughly 83% of them singletons. The sample was peripheral blood. The source is a woman older than 75 with acute or convalescent COVID-19.

This clone has a handful of counts. This rearrangement joins TRBV15 to TRBJ2-1; 8 bases line up with TRBD2. The J segment lost 2 bases and the V segment lost 4 bases, leaving 4 bases of the junction unmatched. CDR3 length: 15 amino acids. Germline CDR1 reads LNHNV; CDR2 reads YYDKDF (reference sequence). Here the CDR3 DNA reads TGTGCCACCAGCACGGGGGGGCTGCCCTACAATGAGCAGTTCTTC. This gives the protein CATSTGGLPYNEQFF.

The chain uses TRBV10-2 and TRBJ1-1; TRBD1 aligns across 7 bases. J gave up 4 bases and V 2 bases, and 7 bases lay outside the gene matches. Germline loops: CDR1 WSHSY, CDR2 SAAADI. The CDR3 has 15 amino acids. CDR3 in amino acids: CASSERGRLGTEAFF. In DNA, the CDR3 is TGCGCCAGCAGTGAGAGGGGGCGATTGGGCACTGAAGCTTTCTTT.

The chain has TRBV4-2 and TRBJ1-5; D is unresolved. Germline V CDR1 and CDR2: LGHNA, YNFKEQ. The CDR3 sequence is 16 residues long. Trimming cost V 2 bases and J 0 bases, with 11 bases left between them. In nucleotides, the CDR3 is TGTGCCAGCAGCCAATTGGCAGATGATAGCAATCAGCCCCAGCATTTT. As protein: CASSQLADDSNQPQHF.

The chain is built from TRBV18 and TRBJ2-2; TRBD2 is a possible D gene (6 bases). CDR1 KGHSH and CDR2 LQKENI come from the germline V gene. The V end lost 3 bases, the J end lost 4 bases, and 12 bases lay between the germline ends. The CDR3 extends over 15 amino acids. CDR3 in DNA: TGTGCCAGCTCACCTTGGGGGGACGGCACCGGGGAGCTGTTTTTT. Amino acids: CASSPWGDGTGELFF.

The chain couples TRBV5-1 to TRBJ1-6; D not resolved. CDR1 is SGHRS and CDR2 is YFSETQ in the germline V gene. The CDR3 covers 15 residues. The V end was cut by 0 bases, the J end by 8 bases, with 12 bases between. CDR3 in DNA: TGCGCCAGCAGCTTGGGTACCGGTTCTGATTCACCCCTCCACTTT. Translated, it gives CASSLGTGSDSPLHF.

This clone came up a few times. The chain recombines TRBV30 with TRBJ2-7; TRBD1 matches at 8 bases. CDR1 and CDR2 (germline): GTSNPN, SVGIG (reference sequence). V lost 2 bases and J lost 5; bases outside the gene matches: 8. The CDR3 has 14 amino acids. The CDR3 loop reads CAWSLRDRKHEQYF. The CDR3 DNA sequence: TGTGCCTGGAGTTTACGGGACAGGAAACACGAGCAGTACTTC.

V and J are TRBV15 and TRBJ2-3, with 10 bases matching TRBD1. The CDR3 extends over 16 amino acids. Trimming took 6 bases from V and 5 from J; bases not matched to a gene: 11. CDR1 and CDR2 (germline): LNHNV, YYDKDF (reference sequence). Here the CDR3 DNA reads TGTGCCACCAGTAGGGACAGGGGAGCAATCGGAGATACGCAGTATTTT. It specifies CATSRDRGAIGDTQYF. Full variable domain (remainder filled in from reference TRBV15 and TRBJ2-3): DAMVIQNPRYQVTQFGKPVTLSCSQTLNHNVMYWYQQKSSQAPKLLFHYYDKDFNNEADTPDNFQSRRPNTSFCFLDIRSPGLGDTAMYLCATSRDRGAIGDTQYFGPGTRLTVL.

The chain combines TRBV29-1 with TRBJ2-2; TRBD2 matches at 7 bases. Germline V gene lookup returns CDR1 SQVTM and CDR2 ANQGSEA. The CDR3 sequence is 14 residues long. DNA for the CDR3: TGCAGTGGGGGGGAGGGAGCGAACACCGGGGAGCTGTTTTTT. Residues: CSGGEGANTGELFF.

The chain joins TRBV2 to TRBJ1-3; 11 bases line up with TRBD1. From germline, CDR1 is SNHLY and CDR2 FYNNEI. The CDR3 is 16 amino acids. With 6 bases clipped from V and 2 bases from J, the junction kept 6 bases outside the gene matches. CDR3 DNA sequence: TGTGCCAGCAGGCGCGGGACAGGGGGTGCTGGAAACACCATATATTTT. This translates into CASRRGTGGAGNTIYF.

The V and J genes are TRBV9 and TRBJ2-7; D perhaps matches TRBD2 (6 bases). This CDR3 comprises 14 residues. Deletions cut 4 bases from V and 2 bases from J, with 13 bases between. CDR1 and CDR2 (germline): SGDLS, YYNGEE. The CDR3 reads CASSPGLATYEQYF. CDR3 DNA sequence: TGTGCCAGCAGCCCGGGACTGGCCACCTACGAGCAGTACTTC.

This clone was seen a single time. The chain combines TRBV18 with TRBJ1-1; possibly TRBD1 for D (6 bases). CDR3 length equals 15 residues. The ends were cut back, 3 bases at V and 5 bases at J, with 16 bases in the middle. The germline gives CDR1 KGHSH, CDR2 LQKENI. CDR3 in DNA: TGTGCCAGCTCACCCCCACAGGGTTTATGGACTGAAGCTTTCTTT. This sequence encodes CASSPPQGLWTEAFF. The full variable domain, completed using reference TRBV18 and TRBJ1-1, is NAGVMQNPRHLVRRRGQEARLRCSPMKGHSHVYWYRQLPEEGLKFMVYLQKENIIDESGMPKERFSAEFPKEGPSILRIQQVVRGDSAAYFCASSPPQGLWTEAFFGQGTRLTVV.

This clone showed up just once. The chain is built from TRBV12-5 and TRBJ1-5; D is uncertain. The CDR3 contains 11 residues. Germline V CDR1 and CDR2: LGHNT, FRNRAP. V was clipped by 6 bases and J by 3 bases, with 3 bases between them. CDR3 region: CASGSNQPQHF. The CDR3 DNA reads TGTGCTAGTGGCTCCAATCAGCCCCAGCATTTT.

V gene TRBV7-2 combines with J gene TRBJ1-4; 9 positions match TRBD1. Germline CDR1 reads SGHTA; CDR2 reads FQGNSA. This CDR3 is 16 amino acids long. V lost 2 bases to trimming and J lost 5 bases; unmatched junction nucleotides: 6. CDR3 DNA sequence: TGTGCCAGCAGCTTATATGGGACAGGGCCCAATGAAAAACTGTTTTTT. Encoded protein: CASSLYGTGPNEKLFF.

The chain combines TRBV19 with TRBJ2-1; 7 nucleotides align to TRBD2. The CDR3 runs to 15 residues. V shed 8 bases and J 8 bases; nucleotides not matched to a gene: 15. CDR1 is LNHDA, CDR2 SQIVND, per germline (reference sequence). CDR3: CASAVGGGPRDEQFF. For the CDR3, the DNA is TGTGCCAGTGCGGTGGGGGGAGGGCCAAGGGATGAGCAGTTCTTC.

In its sample, this clone was seen a few times. V is TRBV5-1 and J is TRBJ2-2, with TRBD1 matching over 8 bases. The CDR3 totals 16 residues. V was pared by 1 base and J by 3 bases, with 5 bases of the junction left unmatched. The germline V gene has CDR1 SGHRS and CDR2 YFSETQ. The chain's CDR3 is CASSLSSGQDTGELFF. CDR3 nucleotide sequence: TGCGCCAGCAGCTTGTCCTCGGGACAGGACACCGGGGAGCTGTTTTTT.

This rearrangement joins TRBV11-2 to TRBJ2-5; 12 bases agree with TRBD2. Germline V gene sequence: CDR1 SGHAT, CDR2 FQNNGV. The CDR3 spans 15 residues. The V gene end was trimmed by 5 bases and the J gene end by 3 bases; junction bases not matched to a gene: 4. CDR3: CASSRTSGDKETQYF. The CDR3 DNA is TGTGCCAGCAGCCGGACTAGCGGGGACAAAGAGACCCAGTACTTC. Looking up the rest from reference TRBV11-2 and TRBJ2-5 gives the full variable domain: EAGVAQSPRYKIIEKRQSVAFWCNPISGHATLYWYQQILGQGPKLLIQFQNNGVVDDSQLPKDRFSAERLKGVDSTLKIQPAKLEDSAVYLCASSRTSGDKETQYFGPGTRLLVL.

The CDR3 is CASRGQSSTGELFF. For the CDR3, the DNA is TGTGCCAGCAGGGGACAATCTTCCACCGGGGAGCTGTTTTTT. V usage is TRBV6-4 and J usage is TRBJ2-2, with D possibly being TRBD1 (6 bases). The CDR3 sequence is 14 residues long. The V end lost 6 bases, the J end lost 4 bases, and 12 bases lay between the germline ends. Germline loops: CDR1 MRHNA, CDR2 SNTAGT.

This clone was counted once. The chain is built from TRBV5-1 and TRBJ1-4; TRBD1 is a possible D gene (6 bases). The germline V gene encodes CDR1 SGHRS and CDR2 YFSETQ. Trimming cost V 2 bases and J 7 bases, with 9 bases left between them. The length of the CDR3 is 13 residues. For the CDR3, the DNA is TGCGCCAGCAGCTTCCTGACAGGTGAAAAACTGTTTTTT. Protein product: CASSFLTGEKLFF.

The V gene is TRBV7-9, the J gene TRBJ2-3; 9 bases are shared with TRBD1. V lost 5 bases, J lost 0 bases, and 3 bases stayed unmatched. This CDR3 is 15 amino acids long. The germline V gene encodes CDR1 SEHNR and CDR2 FQNEAQ (reference sequence). Here the CDR3 reads CASSPGQGSTDTQYF. Written as DNA, the CDR3 is TGTGCCAGCAGCCCGGGACAGGGAAGCACAGATACGCAGTATTTT.

This chain uses TRBV19 with TRBJ2-7; 7 bases line up with TRBD1. The V segment lost 6 bases and the J segment 2 bases; nucleotides outside the gene matches: 7. CDR3 size: 14 residues. The V gene's germline CDR1 is LNHDA and CDR2 SQIVND (reference sequence). CDR3 in amino acids: CASSSTGLAYEQYF. In DNA form, the CDR3 reads TGTGCCAGTAGCTCGACAGGGTTGGCCTACGAGCAGTACTTC.

V is TRBV29-1 and J is TRBJ1-1; tentatively, D is TRBD1 (5 bases). The CDR3 is 12 amino acids. The V end was cut by 5 bases, the J end by 4 bases, with 11 bases between. Germline V CDR1 and CDR2: SQVTM, ANQGSEA. This chain's CDR3 is CSVYQGGTEAFF. In DNA form, the CDR3 reads TGCAGCGTTTATCAGGGTGGCACTGAAGCTTTCTTT.

This chain connects TRBV5-4 to TRBJ1-1, with D possibly matching TRBD1 (5 bases). The CDR3 loop spans 15 amino acids. Germline-derived CDR1 and CDR2 are SGHNT and YYREEE (reference sequence). The V end was cut by 2 bases, the J end by 8 bases, with 19 bases between. As DNA, the CDR3 is TGTGCCAGCAGCTTCGGGGGGTCCCACTATACCGAAGCTTTCTTT. Translation: CASSFGGSHYTEAFF.

The gene calls are TRBV3-1 (or the pseudogene TRBV3-2) and TRBJ2-2; D uncertain. Deletions cut 1 base from V and 4 bases from J, with 4 bases between. The germline V gene has CDR1 LGHDT and CDR2 YNNKEL (reference sequence). CDR3 size: 13 residues. CDR3 DNA sequence: TGTGCCAGCAGCCAAGCGGGCACCGGGGAGCTGTTTTTT. Translation gives CASSQAGTGELFF.

V is TRBV12-5 and J is TRBJ1-5; no reliable D call. The V end was cut by 2 bases, the J end by 3 bases, with 8 bases between. The CDR3 is 14 residues long. Germline V lookup: CDR1 LGHNT, CDR2 FRNRAP. The CDR3 here is CASGLSRNNQPQHF. DNA for the CDR3: TGTGCTAGTGGTTTGTCCAGGAACAATCAGCCCCAGCATTTT.